A selection of T cell receptor beta chains follows, all from one sample in a study of early T cells in non-severe SARS-CoV-2 infection. TCRdb re-called the 5' RACE reads with MiXCR, one entry per CDR3 protein. The sample yields approximately 73,000 distinct CDR3 sequences, around 11% seen once. Source material: whole blood. These receptors were collected from an adult who was a healthcare worker with PCR-confirmed SARS-CoV-2 infection or an uninfected control (not recorded which). Both conserved end residues are part of each CDR3. D genes are given only for firm matches. Some rows have no size entry. The others give once, few or many, or a class for an expanded clone.

v_call	d_call	j_call	clone_size	cdr3_nt	cdr3_aa
TRBV5-1	TRBD1	TRBJ1-3	few	TGCGCCAGCAGCACTGGACAGGCTATCTCTGGAAACACCATATATTTT	CASSTGQAISGNTIYF
TRBV12-3/TRBV12-4	-	TRBJ1-5	few	TGTGCCAGCAGTTCGGGAGAACAGCCCCAGCATTTT	CASSSGEQPQHF
TRBV7-3	TRBD2	TRBJ2-5	few	TGTGCCAGCAGCTCGGGACTAGCGGGGTGGGAGACCCAGTACTTC	CASSSGLAGWETQYF
TRBV4-1	TRBD1	TRBJ1-1	-	TGCGCCAGCAGCCACACCGGGACAGGGACCATGAACACTGAAGCTTTCTTT	CASSHTGTGTMNTEAFF
TRBV29-1	-	TRBJ1-1	few	TGCAGCGTTGGGGGGCTCTGGAACACTGAAGCTTTCTTT	CSVGGLWNTEAFF
TRBV6-1	-	TRBJ1-5	few	TGTGCCACCATGGTCAGGAGGGATATTCAGCCCCAGCATTTT	CATMVRRDIQPQHF
TRBV24-1	-	TRBJ2-5	few	TGTGCCACCTCGACAGGCCTCGAAGAAAAAGAGACCCAGTACTTC	CATSTGLEEKETQYF
TRBV29-1	-	TRBJ2-2	once	TGCAGCGTTCTTGGCCGGGACGGGAACACCGGGGAGCTGTTTTTT	CSVLGRDGNTGELFF
TRBV7-6	-	TRBJ1-1	-	TGTGCCAGCAGCTCGCAGCGGAACACTGAAGCTTTCTTT	CASSSQRNTEAFF
TRBV29-1	TRBD2	TRBJ2-3	few	TGCAGCGTCCGACTAGCGGGGTTCACAGATACGCAGTATTTT	CSVRLAGFTDTQYF
TRBV5-1	-	TRBJ2-2	few	TGCGCCAGCAGCCAGGGGAGGCAGGCCGGGGAGCTGTTTTTT	CASSQGRQAGELFF
TRBV4-2	-	TRBJ2-7	many	TGTGCCAGCAGCCAAGAGGAAGGAGTGAGGGAGCAGTACTTC	CASSQEEGVREQYF
TRBV19	-	TRBJ2-5	few	TGTGCCAGTAGTATAGCTCCAGAAGAGACCCAGTACTTC	CASSIAPEETQYF
TRBV6-5	-	TRBJ2-1	many	TGTGCCAGCAGCCCACGGGCCTCCTACAATGAGCAGTTCTTC	CASSPRASYNEQFF
TRBV7-2	TRBD2	TRBJ2-1	few	TGTGCCAGCAGCTGGGCGGGGGGCAGCTCCTACAATGAGCAGTTCTTC	CASSWAGGSSYNEQFF
TRBV5-1	-	TRBJ2-3	many	TGCGCCACCCGGGCCGGAGGGGTCACAGATACGCAGTATTTT	CATRAGGVTDTQYF
TRBV29-1	TRBD2	TRBJ2-4	many	TGCAGTGCTACTAGCGGGGGCGTAAACATTCAGTACTTC	CSATSGGVNIQYF
TRBV6-4	-	TRBJ1-1	-	TGTGCCAGCAGAGACGGCGGGGGAACGAACACTGAAGCTTTCTTT	CASRDGGGTNTEAFF
TRBV10-3	-	TRBJ1-3	few	TGTGCCATCAGTGGGGTAGGACAGCTGAGCTCTGGAAACACCATATATTTT	CAISGVGQLSSGNTIYF
TRBV27	TRBD1	TRBJ1-2	few	TGTGCCAGCAGACGGACAGGAGGCTATGGCTACACCTTC	CASRRTGGYGYTF
TRBV12-3/TRBV12-4	-	TRBJ1-2	-	TGTGCCAGCAGTCCAGGGACGAGCTATGGCTACACCTTC	CASSPGTSYGYTF
TRBV7-9	-	TRBJ1-2	few	TGTGCCAGCAGCTTCGTTCCCACTAACTATGGCTACACCTTC	CASSFVPTNYGYTF
TRBV9	TRBD1	TRBJ1-3	-	TGTGCCAGCAGCGCGACAGGGGGCGCCGGAAACACCATATATTTT	CASSATGGAGNTIYF
TRBV27	TRBD1	TRBJ2-2	many	TGTGCCAGCAGTTCGTGGGACAGGGAGGACACCGGGGAGCTGTTTTTT	CASSSWDREDTGELFF
TRBV7-8	-	TRBJ2-4	many	TGTGCCAGCAGCTTAAGTCCGGGGGCTGTCAACATTCAGTACTTC	CASSLSPGAVNIQYF
TRBV5-1	-	TRBJ2-7	few	TGCGCCAGCAGCTTCCGGGACGTGGACGAGCAGTACTTC	CASSFRDVDEQYF
TRBV6-6	TRBD2	TRBJ2-3	few	TGTGCCAGCACCCCAGCGGGGGGGCCAGATACGCAGTATTTT	CASTPAGGPDTQYF
TRBV12-3/TRBV12-4	TRBD1	TRBJ1-1	-	TGTGCCAGCAGTCCCGGGACAGGATCGAACACTGAAGCTTTCTTT	CASSPGTGSNTEAFF
TRBV5-1	TRBD2	TRBJ2-1	few	TGCGCCAGCTGGAAGACTAGCCCATCTGAGCAGTTCTTC	CASWKTSPSEQFF
TRBV6-5	-	TRBJ1-2	few	TGTGCCAGCAGCCTCCGACAGACGGGCTATGGCTACACCTTC	CASSLRQTGYGYTF
TRBV7-9	-	TRBJ2-5	-	TGTGCCAGCAGCTCGACAGGCCTCCAAGAGACCCAGTACTTC	CASSSTGLQETQYF
TRBV29-1	-	TRBJ1-1	many	TGCAGCGTTGAAGATCAGCCAGGCAGCTCGGCGAACACTGAAGCTTTCTTT	CSVEDQPGSSANTEAFF
TRBV6-6	-	TRBJ2-1	many	TGTGCCAGCAGTTTTGGGGGCGGGGTTGGTGAGCAGTTCTTC	CASSFGGGVGEQFF
TRBV7-6	-	TRBJ2-1	many	TGTGCCAGCAGCCCTGGGGGGAACCGCTACAATGAGCAGTTCTTC	CASSPGGNRYNEQFF
TRBV7-9	-	TRBJ2-7	-	TGTGCCAGCAGCCGCCGGGACTCCTTCTACGAGCAGTACTTC	CASSRRDSFYEQYF
TRBV10-2	TRBD2	TRBJ2-4	-	TGCGCCAGCAGTGAGCCAGGGAGGGTGGCCAAAAACATTCAGTACTTC	CASSEPGRVAKNIQYF
TRBV27	TRBD1	TRBJ2-5	-	TGTGCCAGCAGTTTAACAGGGGACGAGACCCAGTACTTC	CASSLTGDETQYF
TRBV24-1	-	TRBJ2-7	many	TGTGCCACCAGGGAACTTCAGGGAGGAAGCTACGAGCAGTACTTC	CATRELQGGSYEQYF
TRBV4-2	-	TRBJ2-7	-	TGTGCCAGCAGCCAAGACAGGGCCCTCTCTCCTTACGAGCAGTACTTC	CASSQDRALSPYEQYF
TRBV18	TRBD2	TRBJ2-5	few	TGTGCCAGCTCACCGACCTTTGGGGCTAGCGGTCCAGAGACCCAGTACTTC	CASSPTFGASGPETQYF
TRBV10-2	-	TRBJ2-7	many	TGCGCCAGCAGTGTTCGGGGTCGCTACGAGCAGTACTTC	CASSVRGRYEQYF
TRBV3-1	TRBD1	TRBJ1-5	few	TGTGCCAGCAGAGAGCAGGGGGCTAGCAATCAGCCCCAGCATTTT	CASREQGASNQPQHF
TRBV20-1	-	TRBJ2-5	few	TGCAGTGCAACCGACAACCAAGAGACCCAGTACTTC	CSATDNQETQYF
TRBV19	-	TRBJ2-3	-	TGTGCCAGTAGTACCCAGAGAAATACGCAGTATTTT	CASSTQRNTQYF
TRBV29-1	-	TRBJ1-1	few	TGCAGCGTAACCGGGGGGACAACACATGAAGCTTTCTTT	CSVTGGTTHEAFF
TRBV4-2	-	TRBJ1-5	many	TGTGCCAGCAGCCAAGGACCGGGGGGTGGCAATCAGCCCCAGCATTTT	CASSQGPGGGNQPQHF
TRBV5-1	-	TRBJ2-5	-	TGCGCCAGCAGCGCGCAGGGTGAAGAGACCCAGTACTTC	CASSAQGEETQYF
TRBV6-1	-	TRBJ1-6	-	TGTGCCAGCAGTGAAGCTGGGGCGGACACATCATCCCTCCACTTT	CASSEAGADTSSLHF
TRBV7-7	-	TRBJ1-1	many	TGTGCTAGCAGCTCCGACCGACAAACTGAAGCTTTCTTT	CASSSDRQTEAFF
TRBV5-6	-	TRBJ2-7	-	TGTGCCAGCACCTTGACGGGACTCACCTACGAGCAGTACTTC	CASTLTGLTYEQYF